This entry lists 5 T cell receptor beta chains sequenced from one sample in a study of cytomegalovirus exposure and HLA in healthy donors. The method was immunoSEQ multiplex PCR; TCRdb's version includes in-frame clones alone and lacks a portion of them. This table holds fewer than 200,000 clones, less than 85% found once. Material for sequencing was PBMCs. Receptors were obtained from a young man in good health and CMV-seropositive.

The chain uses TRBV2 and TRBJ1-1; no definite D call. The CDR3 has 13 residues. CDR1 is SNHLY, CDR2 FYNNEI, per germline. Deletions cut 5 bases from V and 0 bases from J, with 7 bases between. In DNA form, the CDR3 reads TGTGCCAGCAGTTATACATTGAACACTGAAGCTTTCTTT. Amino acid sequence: CASSYTLNTEAFF. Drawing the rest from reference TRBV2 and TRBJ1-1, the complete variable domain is EPEVTQTPSHQVTQMGQEVILRCVPISNHLYFYWYRQILGQKVEFLVSFYNNEISEKSEIFDDQFSVERPDGSNFTLKIRSTKLEDSAMYFCASSYTLNTEAFFGQGTRLTVV.

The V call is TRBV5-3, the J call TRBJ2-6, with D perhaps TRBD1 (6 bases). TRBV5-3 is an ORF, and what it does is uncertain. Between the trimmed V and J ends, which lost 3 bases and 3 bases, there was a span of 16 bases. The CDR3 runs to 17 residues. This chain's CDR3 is CARSSRGKDRGANVLTF. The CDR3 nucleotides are TGTGCCAGAAGCTCCAGGGGTAAGGATCGTGGGGCCAACGTCCTGACTTTC.

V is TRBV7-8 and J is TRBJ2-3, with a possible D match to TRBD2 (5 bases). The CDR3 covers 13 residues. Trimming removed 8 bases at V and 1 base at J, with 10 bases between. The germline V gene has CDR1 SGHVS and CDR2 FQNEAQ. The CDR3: CASRVGGTDTQYF. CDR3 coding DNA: TGTGCCAGCCGCGTGGGAGGCACAGATACGCAGTATTTT. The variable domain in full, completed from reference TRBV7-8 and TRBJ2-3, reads GAGVSQSPRYKVAKRGQDVALRCDPISGHVSLFWYQQALGQGPEFLTYFQNEAQLDKSGLPSDRFFAERPEGSVSTLKIQRTQQEDSAVYLCASRVGGTDTQYFGPGTRLTVL.

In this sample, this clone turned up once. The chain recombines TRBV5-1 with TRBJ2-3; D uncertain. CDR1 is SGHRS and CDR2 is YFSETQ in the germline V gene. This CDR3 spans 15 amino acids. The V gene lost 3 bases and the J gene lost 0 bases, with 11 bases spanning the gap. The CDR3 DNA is TGCGCCAGCAGCTCGGTAGCTCCTAGCACAGATACGCAGTATTTT. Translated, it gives CASSSVAPSTDTQYF.

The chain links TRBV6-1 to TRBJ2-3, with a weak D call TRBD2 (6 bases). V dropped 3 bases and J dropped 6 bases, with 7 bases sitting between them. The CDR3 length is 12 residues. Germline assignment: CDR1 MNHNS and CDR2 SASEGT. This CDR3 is CASSDGGDTQYF. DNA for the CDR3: TGTGCCAGCAGTGACGGAGGGGATACGCAGTATTTT.